Sequencing of this T cell receptor beta chain was carried out in a study of blood T cell repertoires in COVID-19. Germline V gene data show CDR1 as KGHDR and CDR2 as SFDVKD. V was trimmed by 4 bases and J by 3 bases, leaving 8 bases between them. CDR3 length equals 13 residues. Libraries were prepared by immunoSEQ multiplex PCR; TCRdb keeps only in-frame clonotypes and omits some of them. The data hold approximately 300,000 clones, with 85% to 90% observed a single time. This TCR derives from a woman in her 30s with COVID-19, enrolled during active disease. The genes are TRBV24-1 and TRBJ1-2, with D possibly TRBD1 on 5 matching bases. Sequencing input: peripheral blood. The CDR3 nucleotides are TGTGCCACCAGTGACCCAGGGTACTATGGCTACACCTTC. It yields the protein CATSDPGYYGYTF.